One sample yielded the 32 T cell receptor beta chains listed below, sequenced in a study of blood T cell repertoires in COVID-19. Profiled with immunoSEQ multiplex PCR; TCRdb holds only in-frame clones, not every one. The sample shows roughly 250,000 clones, approximately 80% of them seen only once. What was sequenced was peripheral blood. The receptors come from a woman aged 40 to 55 with active or convalescent COVID-19.

The chain employs TRBV3-1 (or the pseudogene TRBV3-2) and TRBJ1-2, with 9 bases fitting TRBD1. After removal of 10 bases from V and 5 bases from J, the junction contained 5 bases not matched to a gene. The CDR3 loop spans 12 amino acids. From germline, CDR1 is LGHDT and CDR2 YNNKEL (reference sequence). CDR3 nucleotide sequence: TGTGCCACTGGTGGGACAGGGTATGGCTACACCTTC. Amino acid sequence: CATGGTGYGYTF.

The gene calls are TRBV2 and TRBJ1-5; 11 bases match TRBD1. Trimming took 3 bases from V and 6 from J; bases not matched to a gene: 10. Germline V gives CDR1 SNHLY, CDR2 FYNNEI. CDR3 length: 17 residues. The CDR3 region is CASSEHPGTGGPQPQHF. In DNA, the CDR3 is TGTGCCAGCAGTGAGCACCCCGGGACAGGGGGACCTCAGCCCCAGCATTTT. Full variable domain (missing parts from reference TRBV2 and TRBJ1-5): EPEVTQTPSHQVTQMGQEVILRCVPISNHLYFYWYRQILGQKVEFLVSFYNNEISEKSEIFDDQFSVERPDGSNFTLKIRSTKLEDSAMYFCASSEHPGTGGPQPQHFGDGTRLSIL.

This chain uses TRBV10-3 with TRBJ2-7; D remains ambiguous. Trimming cost V 3 bases and J 0 bases, with 9 bases left between them. Germline V gives CDR1 ENHRY, CDR2 SYGVKD. The CDR3 runs 14 residues. CDR3 loop: CAISDGASSYEQYF. For the CDR3, the DNA is TGTGCCATCAGTGACGGCGCTAGCTCCTACGAGCAGTACTTC.

This sequence joins TRBV2 and TRBJ1-1, with D hard to call. The V gene's germline CDR1 is SNHLY and CDR2 FYNNEI. Deletions cut 7 bases from V and 4 bases from J, with 7 bases between. The length of the CDR3 is 11 residues. CDR3 protein: CASTLATEAFF. In DNA form, the CDR3 reads TGTGCCAGCACCCTGGCCACTGAAGCTTTCTTT.

CDR3 bases: TGTGCCAGCCTCGGAGAGGGGACAGACAATCAGCCCCAGCATTTT. Its protein is CASLGEGTDNQPQHF. This rearrangement joins TRBV28 to TRBJ1-5, with TRBD1 identical over 7 bases. Germline CDR1 MDHEN, CDR2 SYDVKM. V dropped 8 bases and J dropped 3; count of bases not matched to a gene: 10. The CDR3 spans 15 residues.

This clone turned up a few times. This chain uses TRBV6-1 with TRBJ1-2; D is unclear. The CDR3 is made up of 13 amino acids. V dropped 0 bases and J dropped 6 bases, with 8 bases sitting between them. From germline, CDR1 is MNHNS and CDR2 SASEGT. The CDR3 sequence is CASSEAGVNGYTF. CDR3 nucleotides: TGTGCCAGCAGTGAAGCCGGGGTCAATGGCTACACCTTC.

The sample holds a few counts of this clone. This chain joins TRBV6-2 or TRBV6-3 and TRBJ1-5, with D tentatively TRBD1 (6 bases). Trimming shortened V by 5 bases and J by 4 bases, and 15 bases separated the two germline ends. Germline V gene lookup returns CDR1 MNHEY and CDR2 SVGEGT. The CDR3 loop spans 15 amino acids. CDR3 coding DNA: TGTGCCAGCAGTCTAGAGGGGGAACGGAATCAGCCCCAGCATTTT. Its protein product is CASSLEGERNQPQHF.

This clone was detected once. V and J are TRBV5-4 and TRBJ2-7, with D unclear. The CDR3 sequence is 15 residues long. The germline V and J ends were trimmed by 2 bases and 0 bases, with 12 bases remaining between them. Germline assignment: CDR1 SGHNT and CDR2 YYREEE (reference sequence). The DNA for the CDR3 is TGTGCCAGCAGCTTAGACGGGTCTATCTCCTACGAGCAGTACTTC. Amino acid sequence: CASSLDGSISYEQYF.

The V gene is TRBV3-1 (or the pseudogene TRBV3-2), the J gene TRBJ1-2; no definite D call. The ends were cut back, 4 bases at V and 0 bases at J, with 12 bases in the middle. The germline CDR1 and CDR2 sequences are LGHDT and YNNKEL (reference sequence). The CDR3 runs 15 residues. Here the CDR3 DNA reads TGTGCCAGCAGCCTGCGTCGGGTGGCTAACTATGGCTACACCTTC. Its protein is CASSLRRVANYGYTF.

The J gene is TRBJ1-1, the V gene TRBV2; TRBD1 matches 11 bases. Germline CDR1 and CDR2: SNHLY and FYNNEI. The CDR3 totals 14 residues. V was clipped by 7 bases and J by 7 bases; unmatched bases: 8. CDR3 nucleotides: TGTGCCAGCACTGCGGACAGGGGGCGAGATGAAGCTTTCTTT. The encoded protein is CASTADRGRDEAFF.

The chain recombines TRBV28 with TRBJ1-5, with a possible D match to TRBD1 (6 bases). Trimming removed 2 bases from V and 5 bases from J, with 10 bases in between. The CDR3 length is 14 residues. The germline V gene encodes CDR1 MDHEN and CDR2 SYDVKM. CDR3 sequence: CASSLGQYYQPQHF. CDR3 bases: TGTGCCAGCAGTTTAGGACAGTACTATCAGCCCCAGCATTTT.

CDR3 coding DNA: TGTGCCATCAGCCCGGACAGGGTTCATGGCTACACCTTC. Residues: CAISPDRVHGYTF. This chain uses TRBV10-3 with TRBJ1-2; 8 nucleotides align to TRBD1. Per the germline V gene, CDR1 is ENHRY and CDR2 is SYGVKD. V lost 6 bases, J lost 6 bases, and 6 bases stayed unmatched. The length of the CDR3 is 13 residues.

In its sample, this clone was seen once. The V call is TRBV5-5, the J call TRBJ2-3, with D possibly matching TRBD1 (5 bases). The V gene lost 2 bases and the J gene lost 8 bases, with 15 bases spanning the gap. The CDR3 length is 14 residues. CDR1 is SGHKS and CDR2 is YYEKEE in the germline V gene (reference sequence). CDR3 in DNA: TGTGCCAGCAGCTTAGTAGGGGCCACGGTTACGCAGTATTTT. As protein: CASSLVGATVTQYF.

This clone was detected only a few times. The J gene is TRBJ1-3, the V gene TRBV29-1; 8 bases fit TRBD1. V dropped 7 bases and J dropped 0; count of bases not matched to a gene: 5. Per germline, CDR1 SQVTM and CDR2 ANQGSEA. The CDR3 loop spans 14 amino acids. CDR3 coding DNA: TGCAGCGGAAGACAGGGGAGCTCTGGAAACACCATATATTTT. This translates into CSGRQGSSGNTIYF.

This rearrangement joins TRBV10-3 to TRBJ2-3; tentatively, D is TRBD2 (5 bases). Per germline, CDR1 ENHRY and CDR2 SYGVKD. The CDR3 runs 12 residues. Trimming left V 10 bases short and J 6 bases short, with 14 bases between. The CDR3 loop reads CATSRGTDTQYF. DNA for the CDR3: TGTGCCACAAGTCGGGGAACGGATACGCAGTATTTT.

V usage is TRBV5-1 and J usage is TRBJ2-6; 9 bases fit TRBD1. Trimming at V came to 2 bases and at J to 4 bases, leaving 16 bases not matched to a gene. Germline V gene data show CDR1 as SGHRS and CDR2 as YFSETQ. The CDR3 is 20 residues long. CDR3 nucleotide sequence: TGCGCCAGCAGCTTCCGGGACAGGGATGTTGGGCTTAAGGGGGCCAACGTCCTGACTTTC. It specifies CASSFRDRDVGLKGANVLTF.

The rearrangement uses TRBV6-6 and TRBJ1-2; 8 nucleotides match TRBD1. V shed 5 bases, J shed 5 bases, and the junction held 4 bases outside the gene matches. Germline values: CDR1 MNHNY, CDR2 SVGAGI (reference sequence). The CDR3 is made up of 13 amino acids. CDR3 coding DNA: TGTGCCAGCAGTAACGACAGGGGTTATGGCTACACCTTC. This codes for CASSNDRGYGYTF.

This chain connects TRBV12-3 or TRBV12-4 to TRBJ1-1, with no clear D. V was shortened by 6 bases and J by 1 base, with 9 bases between the two germline ends. This CDR3 spans 13 amino acids. This CDR3 is CASSFARNTEAFF. CDR3 sequence (DNA): TGTGCCAGCAGCTTTGCCAGGAACACTGAAGCTTTCTTT.

With regard to this clone: Additional DNA sequences in this sample encode the identical CDR3. This chain joins TRBV18 and TRBJ1-2; 10 bases fit TRBD1. The V and J ends lost 2 bases and 3 bases, in that order; junction bases with no gene match: 0. The CDR3 is made up of 14 amino acids. Germline V gene lookup returns CDR1 KGHSH and CDR2 LQKENI. The CDR3 DNA follows: TGTGCCAGCTCACCAGGGACAGGGGACTATGGCTACACCTTC. This encodes CASSPGTGDYGYTF.

This chain joins TRBV12-5 and TRBJ1-5; D is possibly TRBD1 (5 bases). The germline V gene has CDR1 LGHNT and CDR2 FRNRAP. V lost 7 bases and J 4 bases, leaving 14 bases between the germline ends. The CDR3 covers 14 residues. DNA of the CDR3: TGTGCTAGTGAGCCCCAGGGTGGGAATCAGCCCCAGCATTTT. It encodes CASEPQGGNQPQHF.

The chain links TRBV28 to TRBJ2-7; D uncertain. This CDR3 is built from 15 residues. Germline loops: CDR1 MDHEN, CDR2 SYDVKM. Trimming removed 3 bases from V and 1 base from J, with 13 bases in between. The CDR3 loop is CASSFSVTVSYEQYF. The CDR3 DNA sequence: TGTGCCAGCAGTTTCTCCGTGACTGTGTCCTACGAGCAGTACTTC.

Only one count was recorded for this clone. The J gene is TRBJ1-2, the V gene TRBV6-5; possible D gene TRBD1, 6 bases. Trimming stripped 2 bases from V and 6 bases from J, with 10 bases between. This CDR3 contains 13 residues. The V gene's germline CDR1 is MNHEY and CDR2 SVGAGI. The CDR3 DNA follows: TGTGCCAGCAGTTACGGCAGGGGTGATGGCTACACCTTC. Translating it yields CASSYGRGDGYTF.

The rearrangement links TRBV2 to TRBJ2-7; 7 bases are a match to TRBD2. Unmatched junction bases numbered 13, after V lost 6 bases and J lost 2 bases. There are 16 residues in the CDR3. The germline V gene encodes CDR1 SNHLY and CDR2 FYNNEI. CDR3 in DNA: TGTGCCAGCAGCCCGCCTGGCGGGGGTATGCCCTACGAGCAGTACGTC. As protein: CASSPPGGGMPYEQYV.

The V gene is TRBV19, the J gene TRBJ2-7, with D possibly matching TRBD1 (5 bases). This CDR3 region has 12 residues. V lost 8 bases and J 5 bases, leaving 13 bases between the germline ends. The germline CDR1 and CDR2 sequences are LNHDA and SQIVND (reference sequence). The CDR3 DNA reads TGTGCCAGTCAGCAGGGTTTCGACGAGCAGTACTTC. It encodes CASQQGFDEQYF.

The chain couples TRBV19 to TRBJ1-2; D not resolved. The length of the CDR3 is 13 residues. Germline V CDR1 and CDR2: LNHDA, SQIVND (reference sequence). Trimming removed 0 bases at V and 3 bases at J, with 5 bases between. This CDR3 is CASSIDLDYGYTF. DNA for the CDR3: TGTGCCAGTAGTATAGATCTTGACTATGGCTACACCTTC.

This chain links TRBV4-1 with TRBJ2-3, with 9 nucleotides matching TRBD2. The CDR3 covers 18 residues. Germline trimming cut 0 bases from V and 3 bases from J; bases unmatched to any gene: 10. Germline V lookup: CDR1 MGHRA, CDR2 YSYEKL. The CDR3 sequence: CASSQDGVAGVSTDTQYF. CDR3 nucleotide sequence: TGCGCCAGCAGCCAAGATGGAGTAGCGGGGGTTAGTACAGATACGCAGTATTTT.

The V call is TRBV2, the J call TRBJ2-1, with 8 bases lining up with TRBD2. V shed 4 bases, J shed 9 bases, and the junction held 8 bases outside the gene matches. CDR1 is SNHLY and CDR2 is FYNNEI in the germline V gene. The CDR3 runs 14 residues. The CDR3 sequence is CASSGGSGEGEQFF. The CDR3 coding sequence is TGTGCCAGCAGTGGTGGTAGCGGGGAGGGTGAGCAGTTCTTC.

V usage is TRBV3-1 (or the pseudogene TRBV3-2) and J usage is TRBJ2-4; D possibly corresponds to TRBD1 (5 bases). CDR1 is LGHDT and CDR2 is YNNKEL in the germline V gene (reference sequence). V gave up 6 bases and J gave up 0 bases, with 12 bases separating them. This CDR3 is 15 amino acids long. CDR3 bases: TGTGCCAGCAGTCGACAGCTGCTAGCCAAAAACATTCAGTACTTC. Its translation is CASSRQLLAKNIQYF.

This clone came up once. Other DNA sequences of this sample code for an identical CDR3. The chain joins TRBV29-1 to TRBJ1-6; D unclear. CDR3 size: 13 residues. Germline assignment: CDR1 SQVTM and CDR2 ANQGSEA. With 6 bases removed from V and 7 bases from J, the gap between germline ends came to 13 bases. CDR3 in amino acids: CSVTLGGNSPLHF. In DNA, the CDR3 is TGCAGCGTCACTTTGGGAGGCAATTCACCCCTCCACTTT.

The CDR3, as DNA: TGTGCCAGCAGCTTAGTGAGTAGTCAGCCCCAGCATTTT. Protein product: CASSLVSSQPQHF. The chain recombines TRBV7-2 with TRBJ1-5; D not resolved. V was cut by 1 base and J by 6 bases, with 7 bases left in between. Per germline, CDR1 SGHTA and CDR2 FQGNSA. The CDR3 covers 13 residues. Full variable domain (missing parts from reference TRBV7-2 and TRBJ1-5): GAGVSQSPSNKVTEKGKDVELRCDPISGHTALYWYRQSLGQGLEFLIYFQGNSAPDKSGLPSDRFSAERTGGSVSTLTIQRTQQEDSAVYLCASSLVSSQPQHFGDGTRLSIL.

This clone was observed a handful of times. The rearrangement joins TRBV5-1 to TRBJ1-1, with a possible D match to TRBD1 (5 bases). This CDR3 comprises 14 residues. From germline, CDR1 is SGHRS and CDR2 YFSETQ. The germline V and J ends were trimmed by 0 bases and 7 bases, with 13 bases remaining between them. CDR3: CASSLALDTLEAFF. The CDR3 DNA is TGCGCCAGCAGCTTGGCCCTGGACACCCTTGAAGCTTTCTTT. The variable domain in full, with the rest retrieved from reference TRBV5-1 and TRBJ1-1, is KAGVTQTPRYLIKTRGQQVTLSCSPISGHRSVSWYQQTPGQGLQFLFEYFSETQRNKGNFPGRFSGRQFSNSRSEMNVSTLELGDSALYLCASSLALDTLEAFFGQGTRLTVV.

In its sample, this clone was seen a few times. The genes are TRBV7-8 and TRBJ2-5, with D possibly matching TRBD2 (6 bases). This CDR3 comprises 15 residues. Looked up from germline, CDR1 is SGHVS and CDR2 is FQNEAQ. Deletions cut 7 bases from V and 5 bases from J, with 20 bases between. The CDR3, as DNA: TGTGCCAGCAAAATGCGGGGCTCCTCGAGGGAGACCCAGTACTTC. As protein: CASKMRGSSRETQYF.